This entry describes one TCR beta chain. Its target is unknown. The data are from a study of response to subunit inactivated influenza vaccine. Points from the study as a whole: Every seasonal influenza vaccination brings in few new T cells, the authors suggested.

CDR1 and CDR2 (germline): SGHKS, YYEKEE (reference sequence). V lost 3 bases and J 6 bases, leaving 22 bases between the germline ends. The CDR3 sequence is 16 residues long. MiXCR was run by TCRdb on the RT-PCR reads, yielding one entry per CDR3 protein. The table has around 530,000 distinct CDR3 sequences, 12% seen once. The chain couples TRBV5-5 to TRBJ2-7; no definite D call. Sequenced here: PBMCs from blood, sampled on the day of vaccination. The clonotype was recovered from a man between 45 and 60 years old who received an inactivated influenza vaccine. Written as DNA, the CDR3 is TGTGCCAGCAGCTCCCAGGCATACGAGCTTGGTGGCGAGCAGTACTTC. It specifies CASSSQAYELGGEQYF.